These 30 T cell receptor beta chains were all obtained from the same sample, sequenced in a study of human T cells and chemical hapten exposure. Using its own MiXCR run on the RACE reads, TCRdb lists one record per CDR3 protein. Seen here are about 190,000 distinct CDR3 sequences, approximately 26% observed once, and the top ten hold under 2.5%. Time point described: patch test 3, about 24 weeks after DPC sensitization. Treatment indicated: therapeutic diphenylcyclopropenone sensitization with weekly scalp DPC. Here the sequenced sample was whole blood, taken in connection with sensitization to the hapten diphenylcyclopropenone (DPC). The receptors derive from a woman aged 40 to 50 with alopecia areata. Some clones in this sample may be carry-over from other donors' samples.

This clonotype was observed a handful of times. The chain has TRBV2 and TRBJ2-1; 13 bases are a match to TRBD2. V lost 7 bases and J lost 8; bases outside the gene matches: 8. The CDR3 loop spans 15 amino acids. Germline V gene lookup returns CDR1 SNHLY and CDR2 FYNNEI. CDR3 DNA: TGTGCCAGCAATGTAGGACTAGCGGGAGCGGATGAGCAGTTCTTC. This encodes CASNVGLAGADEQFF.

The V gene is TRBV9, the J gene TRBJ2-1; the D gene is possibly TRBD2 (6 bases). The CDR3 contains 12 residues. Germline V gene sequence: CDR1 SGDLS, CDR2 YYNGEE. The V end was cut by 5 bases, the J end by 8 bases, with 11 bases between. The CDR3 loop is CASRGLRDEQFF. DNA for the CDR3: TGTGCCAGCAGGGGACTCCGGGATGAGCAGTTCTTC. Filled out from reference TRBV9 and TRBJ2-1, the complete variable domain reads DSGVTQTPKHLITATGQRVTLRCSPRSGDLSVYWYQQSLDQGLQFLIQYYNGEERAKGNILERFSAQQFPDLHSELNLSSLELGDSALYFCASRGLRDEQFFGPGTRLTVL.

V usage is TRBV28 and J usage is TRBJ1-5, with a possible D match to TRBD1 (5 bases). V dropped 5 bases and J dropped 9 bases, with 17 bases sitting between them. The CDR3 contains 14 residues. Germline CDR1 and CDR2: MDHEN and SYDVKM. The DNA of the CDR3 is TGTGCCAGCAGTCAACCGGGACCCTTCGCGCCCCAGCATTTT. Protein sequence: CASSQPGPFAPQHF.

This clonotype was found a few times. The rearrangement links TRBV4-1 to TRBJ2-5, with 8 nucleotides matching TRBD1. The length of the CDR3 is 16 residues. CDR1 is MGHRA and CDR2 is YSYEKL in the germline V gene. Trimming removed 2 bases from V and 1 base from J; junction bases left unmatched: 6. This chain's CDR3 is CASSQNSQGAQETQYF. The CDR3 DNA reads TGCGCCAGCAGCCAAAACAGTCAGGGGGCCCAAGAGACCCAGTACTTC.

This chain links TRBV5-1 with TRBJ2-7, with D perhaps assigned TRBD1 or TRBD2 (6 bases each). Germline V gives CDR1 SGHRS, CDR2 YFSETQ. Trimming took 2 bases from V and 0 from J, leaving 12 bases between them. This CDR3 comprises 15 residues. The chain's CDR3 is CASSFSRDTSYEQYF. The DNA of the CDR3 is TGCGCCAGCAGCTTTTCGCGGGACACCTCCTACGAGCAGTACTTC.

Remarks on this clonotype: Sequence at one end of the junction differs from germline and may be a read error. V is TRBV27 and J is TRBJ1-5, with a weak D call TRBD1 (5 bases). This CDR3 has 14 amino acids. The germline V gene encodes CDR1 MNHEY and CDR2 SMNVEV (reference sequence). In nucleotides, the CDR3 is TGTGCCAGCGGTTTAGGGACGGTCAATCAGCCCCAGCATTTT. Protein sequence: CASGLGTVNQPQHF.

J is TRBJ2-3 and V is TRBV12-3 or TRBV12-4; a possible D gene is TRBD2 (6 bases). There are 15 residues in the CDR3. The V and J ends lost 6 bases and 3 bases respectively, with 16 bases between them. The CDR3 is CASSQTGGNTDTQYF. The CDR3 coding sequence is TGTGCCAGCAGCCAAACAGGAGGGAATACAGATACGCAGTATTTT.

This clonotype was recorded a few times. This chain uses TRBV18 with TRBJ2-7; D gene unclear. This CDR3 has 13 amino acids. The germline CDR1 and CDR2 sequences are KGHSH and LQKENI. V gave up 3 bases and J gave up 7 bases, with 13 bases separating them. The CDR3 sequence is CASSPGTEREQYF. CDR3 sequence (DNA): TGTGCCAGCTCACCGGGCACCGAAAGGGAGCAGTACTTC.

This clonotype was detected a few times. This chain uses TRBV29-1 with TRBJ2-1, with D maybe TRBD2 (5 bases). The V end lost 1 base, the J end lost 8 bases, and 12 bases lay between the germline ends. Germline V gene sequence: CDR1 SQVTM, CDR2 ANQGSEA. The CDR3 spans 13 residues. The CDR3: CSVEGGMRDEQFF. CDR3 DNA: TGCAGCGTTGAAGGAGGGATGCGGGATGAGCAGTTCTTC.

The V and J genes are TRBV10-3 and TRBJ2-2; no clear D gene. V gave up 0 bases and J gave up 1 base, with 6 bases separating them. Germline loops: CDR1 ENHRY, CDR2 SYGVKD. The CDR3 consists of 15 residues. The CDR3, as DNA: TGTGCCATCAGTGAGTCGCAGCAGAACACCGGGGAGCTGTTTTTT. Encoded protein: CAISESQQNTGELFF.

The CDR3 DNA reads TGTGCCATCAGTGCGGTGGATTTATCCTACGAGCAGTACTTC. Translating it yields CAISAVDLSYEQYF. The V call is TRBV10-3, the J call TRBJ2-7; D is unresolved. Germline V gene sequence: CDR1 ENHRY, CDR2 SYGVKD. The CDR3 has 14 amino acids. V gave up 4 bases and J gave up 1 base, with 11 bases separating them.

This clonotype was recorded many times. The chain links TRBV9 to TRBJ2-3; TRBD2 aligns across 16 bases. The CDR3 contains 17 residues. CDR1 is SGDLS, CDR2 YYNGEE, per germline. V shed 2 bases and J 4 bases; nucleotides not matched to a gene: 4. The CDR3 coding sequence is TGTGCCAGCAGCGTCGGGACTAGCGGGAGGGCCGCAGATACGCAGTATTTT. This codes for CASSVGTSGRAADTQYF.

CDR3 coding DNA: TGTGCCAGCAGTCGCGCCCGCGCGCCTAACTATGGCTACACCTTC. This gives the protein CASSRARAPNYGYTF. V is TRBV28 and J is TRBJ1-2, with D unresolved. V lost 5 bases, J lost 0 bases, and 13 bases lay in between. This CDR3 contains 15 residues. CDR1 and CDR2 (germline): MDHEN, SYDVKM.

The sample holds a few counts of this clonotype. J is TRBJ2-1 and V is TRBV6-2 or TRBV6-3; D remains unclear. Germline CDR1 and CDR2: MNHEY and SVGEGT. This CDR3 spans 11 amino acids. V lost 6 bases and J 5 bases, leaving 5 bases between the germline ends. CDR3 amino acids: CASSAHNEQFF. The DNA of the CDR3 is TGTGCCAGCAGCGCCCACAATGAGCAGTTCTTC.

There are a few counts of this clonotype. The gene calls are TRBV10-3 and TRBJ2-5; D not certain. Trimming removed 4 bases from V and 2 bases from J, with 11 bases in between. There are 14 residues in the CDR3. The germline V gene encodes CDR1 ENHRY and CDR2 SYGVKD. In DNA form, the CDR3 reads TGTGCCATCAGTGCTCGGAGATCACAAGAGACCCAGTACTTC. Its protein product is CAISARRSQETQYF.

This clonotype was observed a handful of times. This sequence joins TRBV5-1 and TRBJ1-1; 7 nucleotides match TRBD1. Germline V CDR1 and CDR2: SGHRS, YFSETQ. This CDR3 contains 16 residues. J lost 2 bases, V lost 4 bases, and 11 bases had no gene match. The CDR3 is CASSVLGQTFNTEAFF. The CDR3 nucleotides read TGCGCCAGCAGCGTGCTGGGACAGACTTTTAACACTGAAGCTTTCTTT.

The V gene is TRBV18, the J gene TRBJ1-3; no clear D gene. The V end was cut by 4 bases, the J end by 2 bases, with 15 bases between. The germline CDR1 and CDR2 sequences are KGHSH and LQKENI. The CDR3 runs to 16 residues. The CDR3 spells CASSRDEVATGNTIYF. CDR3 nucleotide sequence: TGTGCCAGCTCACGTGACGAGGTGGCGACTGGAAACACCATATATTTT.

This clonotype was seen only a few times. The gene calls are TRBV29-1 and TRBJ2-7, with 7 bases identical to TRBD2. Germline V gene sequence: CDR1 SQVTM, CDR2 ANQGSEA. V was pared by 5 bases and J by 0 bases, with 7 bases of the junction left unmatched. The CDR3 covers 14 residues. This CDR3 reads CSVTLAESSYEQYF. DNA of the CDR3: TGCAGCGTTACTCTAGCGGAGTCCTCCTACGAGCAGTACTTC.

This chain links TRBV7-8 with TRBJ1-6; 8 bases align to TRBD1. CDR1 is SGHVS, CDR2 FQNEAQ, per germline. V dropped 3 bases and J dropped 9; count of bases not matched to a gene: 7. The CDR3 has 15 amino acids. CDR3 in DNA: TGTGCCAGCAGCTTCGAGACAGGGGAGGCTTCACCCCTCCACTTT. Amino acid sequence: CASSFETGEASPLHF.

This clonotype was seen a handful of times. The chain is built from TRBV27 and TRBJ2-2, with 10 bases lining up with TRBD1. The CDR3 loop spans 14 amino acids. Trimming removed 5 bases from V and 7 bases from J; junction bases left unmatched: 4. Germline V gene data show CDR1 as MNHEY and CDR2 as SMNVEV (reference sequence). The CDR3 DNA reads TGTGCCAGCAGTCAGGGACAGGGGATCGGGGAGCTGTTTTTT. Encoded protein: CASSQGQGIGELFF.

The rearrangement joins TRBV24-1 to TRBJ2-1; D possibly uses TRBD1 or TRBD2 (6 bases each). V lost 1 base and J lost 5, with 14 bases in between. The CDR3 loop spans 16 amino acids. Per the germline V gene, CDR1 is KGHDR and CDR2 is SFDVKD. The CDR3 DNA sequence: TGTGCCACCAGTGATTTTTCGGGGGCCAGTCACAATGAGCAGTTCTTC. Its protein product is CATSDFSGASHNEQFF.

The chain recombines TRBV6-2 or TRBV6-3 with TRBJ2-7, with 8 nucleotides matching TRBD1. From germline, CDR1 is MNHEY and CDR2 SVGEGT. V was pared by 7 bases and J by 5 bases, with 10 bases of the junction left unmatched. The CDR3 covers 14 residues. The CDR3 loop is CASIRTGSWNEQYF. The DNA of the CDR3 is TGTGCCAGCATCAGGACAGGGTCCTGGAACGAGCAGTACTTC.

This clonotype came up a few times. As DNA, the CDR3 is TGTGCCAGCAGTTACTCTGGCTATCAGCCCCAGCATTTT. Translation gives CASSYSGYQPQHF. The gene calls are TRBV6-2 or TRBV6-3 and TRBJ1-5; no definite D call. Germline V CDR1 and CDR2: MNHEY, SVGEGT. The CDR3 spans 13 residues. The V end was cut by 0 bases, the J end by 5 bases, with 5 bases between.

This rearrangement joins TRBV7-3 to TRBJ2-3; 7 bases are a match to TRBD2. Germline loops: CDR1 SGHTA, CDR2 FQGTGA. The V and J ends lost 1 base and 5 bases, in that order; junction bases with no gene match: 9. CDR3 length: 16 amino acids. The CDR3 loop reads CASSLRGGRVGDTQYF. DNA of the CDR3: TGTGCCAGCAGCTTAAGGGGCGGGAGAGTCGGAGATACGCAGTATTTT.

There are many counts of this clonotype. V is TRBV4-2 and J is TRBJ2-7; perhaps TRBD2 as D (5 bases). There are 13 residues in the CDR3. Germline V gene lookup returns CDR1 LGHNA and CDR2 YNFKEQ. Trimming stripped 0 bases from V and 4 bases from J, with 7 bases between. CDR3 sequence reads: CASSQDRGYEQYF. The DNA of the CDR3 is TGTGCCAGCAGCCAAGATCGGGGATACGAGCAGTACTTC.

The chain couples TRBV5-4 to TRBJ2-1; maybe TRBD2 (6 bases). The ends were cut back, 4 bases at V and 6 bases at J, with 17 bases in the middle. The germline gives CDR1 SGHNT, CDR2 YYREEE (reference sequence). The CDR3 sequence is 15 residues long. The CDR3 here is CASSGGDALINEQFF. DNA of the CDR3: TGTGCCAGCAGCGGAGGGGACGCCTTGATCAATGAGCAGTTCTTC.

In its sample, this clonotype was seen many times. The V call is TRBV10-3, the J call TRBJ2-3; 10 positions match TRBD2. Germline V lookup: CDR1 ENHRY, CDR2 SYGVKD. The CDR3 runs to 16 residues. Trimming cost V 4 bases and J 3 bases; bases outside gene matches: 7. The chain's CDR3 is CAISARTSGITDTQYF. The CDR3 region has the DNA TGTGCCATCAGTGCCCGAACTAGCGGGATAACAGATACGCAGTATTTT.

This clonotype was seen a handful of times. The chain combines TRBV7-2 with TRBJ2-7; D is ambiguous. Germline values: CDR1 SGHTA, CDR2 FQGNSA. The CDR3 has 14 residues. Trimming stripped 4 bases from V and 3 bases from J, with 13 bases between. Written as DNA, the CDR3 is TGTGCCAGCAGCTCATTAAGTAAGGGCTACGAGCAGTACTTC. Translated, it gives CASSSLSKGYEQYF. The complete variable domain, with remaining parts taken from reference TRBV7-2 and TRBJ2-7, reads GAGVSQSPSNKVTEKGKDVELRCDPISGHTALYWYRQSLGQGLEFLIYFQGNSAPDKSGLPSDRFSAERTGGSVSTLTIQRTQQEDSAVYLCASSSLSKGYEQYFGPGTRLTVT.

At least ten counts were recorded for this clonotype. This chain connects TRBV5-4 to TRBJ2-3; D unresolved. CDR1 is SGHNT and CDR2 is YYREEE in the germline V gene (reference sequence). Between the trimmed V and J ends, which lost 1 base and 2 bases, there was a span of 11 bases. This CDR3 contains 15 residues. The CDR3 here is CASSLRSGSTDTQYF. CDR3 nucleotide sequence: TGTGCCAGCAGCTTGCGCTCTGGCTCCACAGATACGCAGTATTTT.

The V call is TRBV12-5, the J call TRBJ2-1; TRBD2 aligns across 8 bases. Germline V gene sequence: CDR1 LGHNT, CDR2 FRNRAP. The CDR3 length is 16 residues. Trimming took 1 base from V and 7 from J; bases not matched to a gene: 9. The CDR3 nucleotides are TGTGCTAGTGGTTTGGCCAGAGAGCGGGAGAGAAATGAGCAGTTCTTC. This encodes CASGLARERERNEQFF.